By proportion, the clone carrying this TCR beta chain is medium-sized. Its specificity is unknown. The cDNA came from 5'RACE, which used 10-nucleotide random UMIs. TCRdb called the 5' RACE reads again in MiXCR, with one record for every CDR3 protein. In the table there are under 25,000 distinct CDR3 sequences, around 2.5% of which are singletons. The data stem from a study of neurological immune-mediated disorders. Findings and limits, study-wide: A possible signature was seen in one related-CDR3 cluster, into which phylogenetic grouping placed the repertoires of 18 of 34 multiple sclerosis patients.

V was shortened by 3 bases and J by 1 base, with 7 bases between the two germline ends. The CDR3 runs 12 residues. From germline, CDR1 is SQVTM and CDR2 ANQGSEA. The V gene is TRBV29-1, the J gene TRBJ2-7; tentatively, D is TRBD1 (6 bases). Sequences were obtained from PBMCs. This TCR came from a woman aged 18 to 35 with multiple sclerosis. The CDR3 DNA follows: TGCAGCGTTGAGGGGACATCCTACGAGCAGTACTTC. This codes for CSVEGTSYEQYF.